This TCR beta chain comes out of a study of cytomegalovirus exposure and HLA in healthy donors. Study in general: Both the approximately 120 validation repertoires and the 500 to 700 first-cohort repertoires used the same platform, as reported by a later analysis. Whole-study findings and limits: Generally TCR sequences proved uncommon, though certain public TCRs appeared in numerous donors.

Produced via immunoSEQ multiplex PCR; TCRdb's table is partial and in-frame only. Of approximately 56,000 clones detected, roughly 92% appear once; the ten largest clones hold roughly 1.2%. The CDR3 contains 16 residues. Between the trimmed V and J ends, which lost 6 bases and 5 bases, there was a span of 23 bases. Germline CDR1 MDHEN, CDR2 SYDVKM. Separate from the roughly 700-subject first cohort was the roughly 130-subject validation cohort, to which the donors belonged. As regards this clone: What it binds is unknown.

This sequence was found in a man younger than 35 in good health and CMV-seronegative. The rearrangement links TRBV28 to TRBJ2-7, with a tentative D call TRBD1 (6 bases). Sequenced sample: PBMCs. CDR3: CASRETGQQSRDEQYF. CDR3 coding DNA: TGTGCCAGCAGAGAAACGGGACAACAATCAAGGGACGAGCAGTACTTC.